The clone carrying this T cell receptor (beta chain) was recorded at least ten times. The CDR3 loop spans 12 amino acids. Trimming left V 0 bases short and J 6 bases short, with 5 bases between. Germline V gene lookup returns CDR1 SEHNR and CDR2 FQNEAQ (reference sequence). These data belong to a study of Graves' ophthalmopathy and Graves' hyperthyroidism. Each diagnosis was determined on the basis of clinical symptoms, serum thyroxine, TRAb, thyroid ultrasound and orbital computed tomography. Amplifying from RNA transcripts, the study obtained TCR beta CDR3 regions. HTBI-primed RT-PCR formed the first round, and a multiplex PCR formed the second. TCRdb fed the multiplex PCR reads into MiXCR, producing one record per CDR3 protein. The repertoire holds almost 750,000 distinct CDR3 sequences, with roughly 40% as singletons.

The chain employs TRBV7-9 and TRBJ1-1; D remains ambiguous. The sequenced sample was peripheral blood. This sequence was found in an adult man with Graves' ophthalmopathy. The DNA of the CDR3 is TGTGCCAGCAGCTTAGCCGGGTCTGAAGCTTTCTTT. This encodes CASSLAGSEAFF.